This TCR beta chain was sequenced in a study of blood T cell repertoires in COVID-19. Overall study: COVID-19 samples collected from the United States, Italy and Spain covered acute and convalescent phases. The analysed material was cDNA or gDNA that came from T cells, B-cell-depleted T cells, or PBMCs.

Methods used by the authors: The authors estimated nucleated cell counts from reference gene primer amplification. Sequencing used immunoSEQ multiplex PCR; TCRdb keeps in-frame clones, though not all of them. V, J and clone size were drawn from that table, and D and trimming were deduced from the DNA. The table has about 300,000 clones, more than 85% seen once. Germline CDR1 KGHDR, CDR2 SFDVKD. The CDR3 runs to 14 residues. Unmatched junction bases numbered 3, after V lost 3 bases and J lost 3 bases. The sequence derives from a man between 35 and 55 years old with acute or convalescent COVID-19. Sequencing was carried out using peripheral blood. The rearrangement joins TRBV24-1 to TRBJ1-2; 7 bases are a match to TRBD1. In DNA form, the CDR3 reads TGTGCCACCAGTGATGAAGGGACAGACTATGGCTACACCTTC. Protein product: CATSDEGTDYGYTF.